These 14 T cell receptor beta chains were sequenced from one sample in a study of beta chain features in type 1 diabetes. Study outcomes and limitations: Shortening that was moderate but significant affected the TCRB CDR3s of Type 1 diabetes patients in all four CD4+ subsets.

No antigen is known for these receptors. Isolated RNA was reverse transcribed in full, so expressed TCRB transcripts were sequenced. TCRdb's copy holds only in-frame clones and misses some; the assay was immunoSEQ multiplex PCR. The sample yields 640,000 or so clones, over 12% seen once. The sequenced material came from naive CD4+ T cells from blood. Receptors originate from a man aged 18 to 29 with type 1 diabetes.

Remarks on this clone: Within the sample, other DNA sequences also encode this same CDR3. The chain combines TRBV7-2 with TRBJ2-1, with a weak D call TRBD2 (6 bases). Germline V gene lookup returns CDR1 SGHTA and CDR2 FQGNSA. V lost 5 bases to trimming and J lost 6 bases, with 8 bases between them. This CDR3 contains 12 residues. The CDR3 here is CASSLSGNEQFF. The CDR3 coding sequence is TGTGCCAGCAGCCTTAGCGGCAATGAGCAGTTCTTC. The complete variable domain, with remaining parts taken from reference TRBV7-2 and TRBJ2-1, reads GAGVSQSPSNKVTEKGKDVELRCDPISGHTALYWYRQSLGQGLEFLIYFQGNSAPDKSGLPSDRFSAERTGGSVSTLTIQRTQQEDSAVYLCASSLSGNEQFFGPGTRLTVL.

The genes are TRBV5-6 and TRBJ1-5, with 10 bases aligning to TRBD1. Germline CDR1 SGHDT, CDR2 YYEEEE. Trimming took 3 bases from V and 7 from J; bases not matched to a gene: 7. This CDR3 has 15 residues. CDR3: CASSSRDRGVQPQHF. In DNA form, the CDR3 reads TGTGCCAGCAGCTCTCGGGACAGGGGTGTACAGCCCCAGCATTTT.

V gene TRBV6-1 combines with J gene TRBJ1-1; D remains unclear. The CDR3 length is 11 residues. V dropped 8 bases and J dropped 3 bases, with 7 bases sitting between them. Germline values: CDR1 MNHNS, CDR2 SASEGT. The DNA for the CDR3 is TGTGCCAGCCTCTTACACACTGAAGCTTTCTTT. Amino acid sequence: CASLLHTEAFF.

The V gene is TRBV29-1, the J gene TRBJ1-1, with no clear D. Trimming took 4 bases from V and 5 from J, leaving 8 bases between them. The V gene's germline CDR1 is SQVTM and CDR2 ANQGSEA. This CDR3 contains 11 residues. The CDR3 loop is CSVGKGTEAFF. DNA for the CDR3: TGCAGCGTTGGAAAGGGTACTGAAGCTTTCTTT.

This clone was observed a few times. The J gene is TRBJ2-7, the V gene TRBV7-2; 12 nucleotides match TRBD2. Germline CDR1 is SGHTA and CDR2 is FQGNSA. CDR3 length equals 15 residues. Trimming took 0 bases from V and 3 from J; bases not matched to a gene: 0. Here the CDR3 reads CASSLATSGSYEQYF. The CDR3 nucleotides are TGTGCCAGCAGCTTAGCGACTAGCGGGAGCTACGAGCAGTACTTC.

The J gene is TRBJ2-3, the V gene TRBV5-1; D is undetermined. This CDR3 is 18 amino acids long. The germline CDR1 and CDR2 sequences are SGHRS and YFSETQ. Deletions cut 7 bases from V and 0 bases from J, with 24 bases between. CDR3 in amino acids: CASPSDHPSRNSTDTQYF. CDR3 nucleotides: TGCGCCAGCCCCTCGGATCACCCTAGTCGGAACAGCACAGATACGCAGTATTTT.

This chain uses TRBV5-4 with TRBJ2-7; D is unresolved. V lost 0 bases, J lost 0 bases, and 10 bases lay in between. CDR3 length: 15 residues. Germline V gives CDR1 SGHNT, CDR2 YYREEE (reference sequence). The DNA for the CDR3 is TGTGCCAGCAGCTTGGACCCCTCAAGCTCCTACGAGCAGTACTTC. It translates to CASSLDPSSSYEQYF.

This clone turned up a few times. The V call is TRBV6-1, the J call TRBJ1-1, with TRBD1 as a possible D gene (6 bases). The V end was cut by 4 bases, the J end by 4 bases, with 13 bases between. Per germline, CDR1 MNHNS and CDR2 SASEGT. This CDR3 spans 14 amino acids. The CDR3, as DNA: TGTGCCAGCAGTGTTTCTGGCAGGGGCACTGAAGCTTTCTTT. Its translation is CASSVSGRGTEAFF.

V usage is TRBV4-3 and J usage is TRBJ2-4; 7 bases line up with TRBD1. CDR3 length equals 16 residues. The junction had 5 bases not matched to a gene; V was cut back by 3 bases and J by 0 bases. CDR1 is LGHNA and CDR2 is YSLEER in the germline V gene. The CDR3 DNA is TGCGCCAGCAGCCACCAGGGACAGAGAGCCAAAAACATTCAGTACTTC. It translates to CASSHQGQRAKNIQYF.

This chain joins TRBV5-6 and TRBJ2-3; the D is unclear. This CDR3 comprises 14 residues. Trimming left V 2 bases short and J 2 bases short, with 9 bases between. CDR1 SGHDT and CDR2 YYEEEE come from the germline V gene. CDR3 residues: CASSLGPSTDTQYF. The CDR3 DNA follows: TGTGCCAGCAGCTTAGGACCTTCCACAGATACGCAGTATTTT. Full variable domain (outside the CDR3, taken from reference TRBV5-6 and TRBJ2-3): DAGVTQSPTHLIKTRGQQVTLRCSPKSGHDTVSWYQQALGQGPQFIFQYYEEEERQRGNFPDRFSGHQFPNYSSELNVNALLLGDSALYLCASSLGPSTDTQYFGPGTRLTVL.

This clone was detected once. This chain connects TRBV6-5 to TRBJ2-3; D is uncertain. The V and J ends lost 5 bases and 4 bases respectively, with 10 bases between them. The CDR3 length is 13 residues. From germline, CDR1 is MNHEY and CDR2 SVGAGI. CDR3 bases: TGTGCCAGCAGTACTGGGCTAGCAGATACGCAGTATTTT. Its protein is CASSTGLADTQYF.

CDR3 coding DNA: TGTGCCATCAGTGGGGTGTCAGGGCGGTCCTACAATGAGCAGTTCTTC. It encodes CAISGVSGRSYNEQFF. This rearrangement joins TRBV10-3 to TRBJ2-1, with D possibly being TRBD1 (5 bases). With 4 bases removed from V and 1 base from J, the gap between germline ends came to 14 bases. The CDR3 spans 16 residues. Germline CDR1 and CDR2: ENHRY and SYGVKD.

The chain links TRBV7-9 to TRBJ1-3; D is unclear. The V end was cut by 5 bases, the J end by 0 bases, with 14 bases between. This CDR3 spans 16 amino acids. Germline-derived CDR1 and CDR2 are SEHNR and FQNEAQ (reference sequence). CDR3 region: CASSQARAVSGNTIYF. The CDR3 DNA reads as TGTGCCAGCAGCCAAGCTCGGGCCGTCTCTGGAAACACCATATATTTT.

In its sample, this clone was seen a few times. The chain has TRBV27 and TRBJ2-7, with D unresolved. The germline V gene encodes CDR1 MNHEY and CDR2 SMNVEV (reference sequence). CDR3 length: 13 amino acids. CDR3 DNA sequence: TGTGTACCTAGGTGTAGGAGATCCTACGAGCAGTACTTC. Translating gives CVPRCRRSYEQYF.